This T cell receptor beta chain was recovered during a study of shared clonotypes between healthy human individuals. As regards this clone: Its antigen is not known.

General observations from the study: Researchers found naive subsets generally carried larger estimated richness than memory subsets. Sharing of clonotypes among donors was expected to vary with sequencing depth.

A split of CD4+ cells into CD45RA+ naive and CD45RA-negative memory subsets was performed. For sorted subsets, about 190 ng DNA per replicate equaled about 30,000 T cell genomes. Measured with immunoSEQ multiplex PCR; TCRdb has only the in-frame clones, and not every one. The sample holds about 1 million clones, around four fifths seen once. The CDR3 length is 12 residues. The germline CDR1 and CDR2 sequences are MNHNS and SASEGT. After removal of 2 bases from V and 11 bases from J, the junction contained 6 bases not matched to a gene. Source material: memory CD4+ T cells sorted from blood. Subset of the sample: CD45RA-negative fraction. The source of this sequence is a man aged 18 to 35 in good health. The genes are TRBV6-1 and TRBJ2-7; 7 bases align to TRBD1. The CDR3 loop reads CASSEQQGLEYF. In nucleotides, the CDR3 is TGTGCCAGCAGTGAACAACAGGGGCTGGAGTACTTC.